The 13 T cell receptor beta chains reported below all come from one sample, sequenced in a study of blood T cell repertoires in COVID-19. TCRdb's table, derived via immunoSEQ multiplex PCR, lists solely in-frame clones and lacks some. In the table there are 95,000 to 150,000 clones, about four fifths of which are singletons. Sequencing used peripheral blood. These receptors came from a man aged 55 to 70 with active or convalescent COVID-19.

This chain uses TRBV13 with TRBJ2-1; 10 nucleotides agree with TRBD2. The CDR3 is made up of 16 amino acids. The V gene's germline CDR1 is PRHDT and CDR2 FYEKMQ (reference sequence). Unmatched junction bases numbered 11, after V lost 5 bases and J lost 7 bases. CDR3 DNA: TGTGCCAGCAGCACAAAAGCGGGAGGGCCGAGGAATGAGCAGTTCTTC. The encoded protein is CASSTKAGGPRNEQFF.

The rearrangement joins TRBV18 to TRBJ2-7, with 9 bases matching TRBD2. CDR1 is KGHSH and CDR2 is LQKENI in the germline V gene. The CDR3 contains 16 residues. J gave up 0 bases and V 2 bases, and 5 bases lay outside the gene matches. The CDR3 region is CASSPSGGLSSYEQYF. CDR3 nucleotides: TGTGCCAGCTCACCAAGCGGGGGGCTGAGCTCCTACGAGCAGTACTTC.

This clone turned up a few times. This chain links TRBV6-2 or TRBV6-3 with TRBJ2-2; TRBD1 matches at 10 bases. The J segment lost 4 bases and the V segment lost 5 bases, leaving 13 bases of the junction unmatched. Germline CDR1 is MNHEY and CDR2 is SVGEGT. The CDR3 sequence is 18 residues long. In DNA, the CDR3 is TGTGCCAGCAGTCCCCGGACAGGGGGGTATATGGGCACCGGGGAGCTGTTTTTT. Translating it yields CASSPRTGGYMGTGELFF.

The chain is built from TRBV5-1 and TRBJ2-3, with 10 bases fitting TRBD2. The trim removed 4 bases at V and 1 base at J, leaving 6 bases unmatched. CDR3 size: 16 residues. Germline CDR1 SGHRS, CDR2 YFSETQ. CDR3 amino acids: CASSKLAGPGTDTQYF. CDR3 in DNA: TGCGCCAGCAGCAAACTAGCGGGGCCAGGCACAGATACGCAGTATTTT.

This chain connects TRBV29-1 to TRBJ2-1; 10 bases agree with TRBD2. V was clipped by 7 bases and J by 9 bases; unmatched bases: 12. The CDR3 sequence is 14 residues long. Germline loops: CDR1 SQVTM, CDR2 ANQGSEA. The CDR3 DNA sequence: TGCAGCGCCACCCACCCGGAGCGGGAGGGTGAGCAGTTCTTC. It encodes CSATHPEREGEQFF.

The table lists this clone with a count of one. The J gene is TRBJ1-4, the V gene TRBV19; 11 positions agree with TRBD1. The V and J ends lost 5 bases and 7 bases, in that order; junction bases with no gene match: 3. The CDR3 is made up of 14 amino acids. Germline loops: CDR1 LNHDA, CDR2 SQIVND (reference sequence). The CDR3 nucleotides are TGTGCCAGTAGTCCGGACAGGGGGCCTGAAAAACTGTTTTTT. As protein: CASSPDRGPEKLFF.

Written as DNA, the CDR3 is TGTGCCAGCAGCTTAGGAGGACAGGTCACTGAAGCTTTCTTT. Translating it yields CASSLGGQVTEAFF. The chain is built from TRBV7-2 and TRBJ1-1; TRBD1 matches at 7 bases. The CDR3 is made up of 14 amino acids. Germline CDR1 is SGHTA and CDR2 is FQGNSA. V shed 1 base, J shed 4 bases, and the junction held 3 bases outside the gene matches.

V usage is TRBV19 and J usage is TRBJ2-1; 7 nucleotides line up with TRBD2. This CDR3 has 14 residues. Looked up from germline, CDR1 is LNHDA and CDR2 is SQIVND (reference sequence). V lost 5 bases to trimming and J lost 3 bases; unmatched junction nucleotides: 4. CDR3 coding DNA: TGTGCCAGTAGTGGGGCTAGCGGCTACAATGAGCAGTTCTTC. It codes for CASSGASGYNEQFF.

V and J are TRBV5-4 and TRBJ2-2; D gene unclear. This CDR3 has 13 residues. Trimming removed 1 base at V and 5 bases at J, with 6 bases between. Germline V gene sequence: CDR1 SGHNT, CDR2 YYREEE (reference sequence). The CDR3 DNA follows: TGTGCCAGCAGCTTGAGCCAAACCGGGGAGCTGTTTTTT. Its translation: CASSLSQTGELFF. Full variable domain (rest looked up from reference TRBV5-4 and TRBJ2-2): ETGVTQSPTHLIKTRGQQVTLRCSSQSGHNTVSWYQQALGQGPQFIFQYYREEENGRGNFPPRFSGLQFPNYSSELNVNALELDDSALYLCASSLSQTGELFFGEGSRLTVL.

CDR3 bases: TGCGCCAGCAGTTTTCCGGGACAGGGCTTTTCTGGCTACACCTTC. Translated: CASSFPGQGFSGYTF. The chain has TRBV5-1 and TRBJ1-2; 9 bases line up with TRBD1. There are 15 residues in the CDR3. CDR1 and CDR2 (germline): SGHRS, YFSETQ. V gave up 5 bases and J gave up 7 bases; unmatched junction bases: 12.

This rearrangement joins TRBV6-1 to TRBJ1-5; 10 bases line up with TRBD1. V lost 3 bases, J lost 4 bases, and 9 bases stayed unmatched. Germline V CDR1 and CDR2: MNHNS, SASEGT. CDR3 length: 17 residues. CDR3 protein: CASSDRDRGRLNQPQHF. CDR3 in DNA: TGTGCCAGCAGTGACCGGGACAGGGGACGACTAAATCAGCCCCAGCATTTT.

V usage is TRBV27 and J usage is TRBJ2-7, with 8 bases that match TRBD1. With 1 base clipped from V and 6 bases from J, the junction kept 5 bases outside the gene matches. The CDR3 is 14 residues long. Germline CDR1 and CDR2: MNHEY and SMNVEV (reference sequence). This CDR3 reads CASSLWDRRGEQYF. CDR3 DNA: TGTGCCAGCAGTTTATGGGACAGGCGGGGCGAGCAGTACTTC.

The J gene is TRBJ1-2, the V gene TRBV5-8; D gene uncertain. The ends were cut back, 4 bases at V and 4 bases at J, with 11 bases in the middle. The CDR3 is 13 residues long. The V gene's germline CDR1 is SGHTS and CDR2 YDEGEE. CDR3: CASSPVFGYGYTF. CDR3 DNA: TGTGCCAGCAGCCCCGTTTTCGGCTATGGCTACACCTTC.